These T cell receptor beta chains were read from a single sample in a study of OX40 agonist ivuxolimab in advanced cancers. TCRdb's copy holds only in-frame clones and misses some; the assay was immunoSEQ multiplex PCR. Of 60,000 or so clones in the sample, roughly 88% were seen once. The sample consisted of CD4+ or CD8+ T cells sorted from blood, taken in a trial of the OX40 agonist ivuxolimab. The receptors were sampled from an adult with an advanced solid tumor such as melanoma, head and neck, liver or kidney cancer. Each CDR3 is given with its conserved first and last residue. The order of the fields is J gene, clone size, V gene, D gene, CDR3 DNA, CDR3 protein. The D gene is left open where the match is weak. Part of the rows lack a size; the others show once, few, many or a class for expanded clones.

TRBJ1-4	NA	TRBV7-2	NA	TGTGCCAGCAGCCCTCGACTACCGGGGGGTTCGTCTAATGAAAAACTGTTTTTT	CASSPRLPGGSSNEKLFF
TRBJ1-2	NA	TRBV19	TRBD1	TGTGCCACACGGACAGGGTATGGCTACACCTTC	CATRTGYGYTF
TRBJ2-7	NA	TRBV6-6	TRBD1	TGTGCCAGCCGAACAGGGGGGCCCTACGAGCAGTACTTC	CASRTGGPYEQYF
TRBJ1-2	few	TRBV28	NA	TGTGCCAGCAAGCTGACAGGTGCCTATGGCTACACCTTC	CASKLTGAYGYTF
TRBJ2-1	NA	TRBV14	NA	TGTGCCAGCAGCCAAGTAAGGGTTGGCTCCTACAATGAGCAGTTCTTC	CASSQVRVGSYNEQFF
TRBJ1-1	NA	TRBV6-5	TRBD1	TGTGCCAGCAGTTACTCGGGACAGGGGTGGACTGAAGCTTTCTTT	CASSYSGQGWTEAFF
TRBJ2-5	NA	TRBV5-4	NA	TGTGCCAGCAGCTTGGGGGGGGCGGCTCAAGAGACCCAGTACTTC	CASSLGGAAQETQYF
TRBJ2-3	NA	TRBV5-4	NA	TGTGCCAGCAGCTTCACCGGGACAGATACGCAGTATTTT	CASSFTGTDTQYF
TRBJ1-1	NA	TRBV19	NA	TGTGCCAGTAGTGGGGGACCCAGGGCACGGACGCCGAACACTGAAGCTTTCTTT	CASSGGPRARTPNTEAFF
TRBJ1-6	NA	TRBV7-8	NA	TGTGCCAGCAGCTATCGGAATTCACCCCTCCACTTT	CASSYRNSPLHF
TRBJ2-7	NA	TRBV7-3	NA	TGTGCCAGCAGCTCTAACAATTTGGGGGAGCAGTACTTC	CASSSNNLGEQYF
TRBJ1-2	NA	TRBV9	TRBD1	TGTGCCTCCCAGGGGGCAGGCGACTATGGCTACACCTTC	CASQGAGDYGYTF
TRBJ2-5	NA	TRBV6-1	TRBD2	TGTGCCAGCAGTGTTACAGCGGGGGGCCAGGGGACCCAGTACTTC	CASSVTAGGQGTQYF
TRBJ2-2	NA	TRBV6-1	TRBD1	TGTGCCAGCAGTGAATTCGGGACAGGGGGCTTCGGGGAGCTGTTTTTT	CASSEFGTGGFGELFF
TRBJ2-7	NA	TRBV11-2	NA	TGTGCCAGCTTCGGGAGCCGGGCATTATCAGGGGATCTTAAGTACGAGCAGTACTTC	CASFGSRALSGDLKYEQYF
TRBJ1-5	NA	TRBV18	TRBD1	TGTGCCAGCTCACCACTAGGGGGCATCAATCAGCCCCAGCATTTT	CASSPLGGINQPQHF
TRBJ2-5	NA	TRBV7-9	NA	TGTGCCAGCAGCTCATTGGCGTACCAAGAGACCCAGTACTTC	CASSSLAYQETQYF
TRBJ1-2	NA	TRBV19	NA	TGTGCCAGTAGTCCGGATAGCTCTAACTATGGCTACACCTTC	CASSPDSSNYGYTF
TRBJ1-2	NA	TRBV9	NA	TGTGCCAGCAGCGTGACCGGAGCAATTGGGTATGGCTACACCTTC	CASSVTGAIGYGYTF
TRBJ1-1	NA	TRBV29-1	NA	TGCAGCGTTGCTAAGGGACGGATGGACACTGAAGCTTTCTTT	CSVAKGRMDTEAFF
TRBJ2-7	NA	TRBV7-2	NA	TGTGCCAGCAGCCCAGGGGGGGGCCGAGAGCAGTACTTC	CASSPGGGREQYF
TRBJ2-1	NA	TRBV28	TRBD1	TGTGCCAGCAGTTCCGACAGGGTCCCTTGGTATAATGAGCAGTTCTTC	CASSSDRVPWYNEQFF
TRBJ1-1	NA	TRBV5-6	TRBD1	TGTGCCAGCAGCTGGGGGCCGACAGGGATGAACACTGAAGCTTTCTTT	CASSWGPTGMNTEAFF
TRBJ2-3	NA	TRBV5-1	TRBD2	TGCGCCAGCAGCTTGATGTCTAGCGGGGGACCTAGCACAGATACGCAGTATTTT	CASSLMSSGGPSTDTQYF
TRBJ2-3	NA	TRBV19	NA	TGTGCCAGTAGTATAGTAGGCAGTTTTAGCACAGATACGCAGTATTTT	CASSIVGSFSTDTQYF
TRBJ2-6	NA	TRBV9	TRBD1	TGTGCCAGCAGCACTCGACAGGGGCCCAACGTCCTGACTTTC	CASSTRQGPNVLTF
TRBJ2-7	NA	TRBV6-5	NA	TGTGCCAGCAGTATCGGGACCGGGACCTACGAGCAGTACTTC	CASSIGTGTYEQYF
TRBJ1-1	few	TRBV19	NA	TGTGCCAGTAGAGACCAGAACACTGAAGCTTTCTTT	CASRDQNTEAFF
TRBJ1-5	NA	TRBV15	NA	TGTGCCACCAGCAGGGGAAACAGTGATAGCAATCAGCCCCAGCATTTT	CATSRGNSDSNQPQHF
TRBJ1-2	NA	TRBV6-1	NA	TGTGCCAGCAGTGAAGGTTATGGCTACACCTTC	CASSEGYGYTF
TRBJ1-1	NA	TRBV15	NA	TGTGCCACCAGAGGGGCAGGGGAAGCTTTCTTT	CATRGAGEAFF
TRBJ1-4	NA	TRBV5-1	NA	TGCGCCAGCAGCTTGGGCAGGGGAGGTGAAAAACTGTTTTTT	CASSLGRGGEKLFF
TRBJ1-4	once	TRBV5-1	NA	TGCGCCAGCAGCTTACAACCCACTAATGAAAAACTGTTTTTT	CASSLQPTNEKLFF
TRBJ1-1	NA	TRBV18	NA	TGTGCCAGCTCGATGATAAACACTGAAGCTTTCTTT	CASSMINTEAFF
TRBJ2-7	NA	TRBV4-1	NA	TGCGCCAGCAGCCAAGACTACCAGACCCACACTTCGTACTTC	CASSQDYQTHTSYF
TRBJ1-1	NA	TRBV18	NA	TGTGCCAGCTCACGACAACCGAACACTGAAGCTTTCTTT	CASSRQPNTEAFF
TRBJ1-3	NA	TRBV6-1	NA	TGTGCCAGCAGTGAAGGGCCGCCCTCTGGAAACACCATATATTTT	CASSEGPPSGNTIYF
TRBJ2-2	NA	TRBV5-1	NA	TGCGCCAGCAGGGAAACACAGAGAGGGCCCGGGGAGCTGTTTTTT	CASRETQRGPGELFF